These T cell receptor beta chains were read from a single sample in a study of a mutant IDH1 vaccine in newly diagnosed glioma. Their antigens remain unidentified. Assay used: immunoSEQ multiplex PCR; TCRdb lists only in-frame clones, some missing. This table has about 30,000 clones, 90% appearing once. Sequencing used PBMCs, obtained from a glioma patient whose treatment included an IDH1 peptide vaccine. Source of these receptors: a man younger than 35 with glioma. CDR3s include the opening cysteine and the closing phenylalanine or tryptophan. A D gene is named only where the DNA matches it firmly. Rows give clone size only sometimes, using once, few, many, or a class for an expanded clone.

abundance	v_gene	d_gene	j_gene	CDR3aa	CDR3nt
-	TRBV2	TRBD2	TRBJ2-7	CATSGVTDYEQYF	TGTGCCACCAGCGGGGTAACGGACTACGAGCAGTACTTC
-	TRBV25-1	TRBD1	TRBJ2-3	CASSAAGTGNADTQYF	TGTGCCAGCAGTGCCGCCGGGACAGGGAACGCAGATACGCAGTATTTT
-	TRBV6-6	TRBD2	TRBJ2-7	CASSQLAGGPYLYF	TGTGCCAGCAGTCAACTAGCGGGAGGCCCTTACTTGTACTTC
-	TRBV18	-	TRBJ1-1	CASSPRVDLNTEAFF	TGTGCCAGCTCACCACGGGTGGATTTGAACACTGAAGCTTTCTTT
-	TRBV7-8	TRBD1	TRBJ2-7	CASSPRDRESYEQYF	TGTGCCAGCAGCCCCCGGGACAGGGAATCGTACGAGCAGTACTTC
-	TRBV7-6	-	TRBJ1-1	CASSLVDGREAFF	TGTGCCAGCAGCTTAGTGGACGGACGTGAAGCTTTCTTT
-	TRBV11-2	-	TRBJ2-3	CASSLGRSSTDTQYF	TGTGCCAGCAGCTTAGGCCGATCTAGCACAGATACGCAGTATTTT
-	TRBV9	-	TRBJ2-7	CASSLLDSTYEQYF	TGTGCCAGCAGCCTTCTAGACAGTACCTACGAGCAGTACTTC
-	TRBV28	-	TRBJ1-5	CASTGTRGQPQHF	TGTGCCAGCACAGGGACGCGAGGTCAGCCCCAGCATTTT
-	TRBV9	-	TRBJ1-2	CASSVDPSLYGYTF	TGTGCCAGCAGCGTAGACCCCTCCCTCTATGGCTACACCTTC
-	TRBV29-1	-	TRBJ2-5	CSVEFRVETQYF	TGCAGCGTTGAGTTCAGGGTAGAGACCCAGTACTTC
-	TRBV6-1	-	TRBJ2-7	CASSERGPTYEQYF	TGTGCCAGCAGTGAAAGGGGACCAACCTACGAGCAGTACTTC
-	TRBV11-2	-	TRBJ1-1	CASSLESTGGNTEAFF	TGTGCCAGCAGCTTAGAATCCACGGGGGGGAACACTGAAGCTTTCTTT
-	TRBV29-1	-	TRBJ2-7	CSVGGEGSSYEQYF	TGCAGCGTTGGGGGTGAGGGAAGTAGTTACGAGCAGTACTTC
-	TRBV5-8	-	TRBJ1-1	CASSSETSAGTEAFF	TGTGCCAGCAGCTCCGAGACCTCGGCTGGCACTGAAGCTTTCTTT
-	TRBV29-1	TRBD1	TRBJ1-2	CSATPQGNYGYTF	TGCAGCGCCACGCCACAGGGGAACTATGGCTACACCTTC
-	TRBV7-2	-	TRBJ2-7	CASSLSLAREQYF	TGTGCCAGCAGCTTAAGCCTGGCCCGGGAGCAGTACTTC
-	TRBV10-2	TRBD2	TRBJ2-7	CASWGGSEQYF	TGCGCCAGCTGGGGGGGGAGCGAGCAGTACTTC
-	TRBV7-2	-	TRBJ2-1	CASSLGSGSYNEQFF	TGTGCCAGCAGCTTAGGCAGCGGGTCCTACAATGAGCAGTTCTTC
-	TRBV28	TRBD1	TRBJ1-2	CASSLGGQGAPVYGYTF	TGTGCCAGCAGTTTAGGGGGACAGGGGGCACCGGTCTATGGCTACACCTTC
-	TRBV7-2	-	TRBJ1-1	CASSALKGRTEAFF	TGTGCCAGCAGCGCCCTTAAGGGGAGAACTGAAGCTTTCTTT
-	TRBV9	TRBD1	TRBJ2-2	CASSWAGGTGELFF	TGTGCCAGCAGTTGGGCAGGGGGAACCGGGGAGCTGTTTTTT
-	TRBV5-8	-	TRBJ2-3	CASSLRPAASTDTQYF	TGTGCCAGCAGCTTGCGTCCGGCGGCTAGCACAGATACGCAGTATTTT
-	TRBV6-1	-	TRBJ1-6	CASSDINSPLHF	TGTGCCAGCTCTGACATTAATTCACCCCTCCACTTT
-	TRBV14	-	TRBJ1-1	CASSPLGAEDTEAFF	TGTGCCAGCAGCCCTTTGGGGGCGGAAGACACTGAAGCTTTCTTT
-	TRBV29-1	TRBD1	TRBJ1-1	CSVLDRERTEAFF	TGCAGCGTTCTCGACAGGGAGCGTACTGAAGCTTTCTTT
-	TRBV6-1	TRBD2	TRBJ2-5	CASIATSGSGAQYF	TGTGCCAGCATTGCAACTAGCGGTTCCGGGGCCCAGTACTTC
-	TRBV19	TRBD1	TRBJ1-2	CASSGWTGGGENYGYTF	TGTGCCAGTAGTGGATGGACAGGGGGAGGCGAGAACTATGGCTACACCTTC
-	TRBV4-1	TRBD1	TRBJ1-4	CASSQPTGERKLFF	TGCGCCAGCAGCCAACCCACAGGGGAGAGAAAACTGTTTTTT
-	TRBV10-3	-	TRBJ1-5	CAISESAQGGQPQHF	TGTGCCATCAGTGAGTCGGCACAGGGAGGTCAGCCCCAGCATTTT
-	TRBV6-5	-	TRBJ2-7	CASSYRDGRTYEQYF	TGTGCCAGCAGTTACCGGGACGGACGAACCTACGAGCAGTACTTC
-	TRBV6-6	-	TRBJ1-6	CASSYGPGRLNSPLHF	TGTGCCAGCAGTTACGGGCCGGGGAGGCTTAATTCACCCCTCCACTTT
-	TRBV5-4	-	TRBJ1-1	CASSLKRDSRNTEAFF	TGTGCCAGCAGCTTAAAAAGGGATTCTCGGAACACTGAAGCTTTCTTT
-	TRBV6-1	TRBD1	TRBJ1-5	CASSRSGGQPQHF	TGTGCCAGCAGCCGATCAGGGGGCCAGCCCCAGCATTTT
-	TRBV11-2	TRBD1	TRBJ2-1	CASSYGTGNDEQFF	TGTGCCAGCAGCTATGGGACAGGAAACGATGAGCAGTTCTTC
-	TRBV11-3	TRBD2	TRBJ2-2	CASSRGVMGGELFF	TGTGCCAGCAGCCGGGGGGTAATGGGCGGGGAGCTGTTTTTT
-	TRBV4-1	TRBD2	TRBJ2-1	CASSQGLAGGSNEQFF	TGCGCCAGCAGCCAGGGTTTAGCGGGAGGGAGCAATGAGCAGTTCTTC
few	TRBV6-5	-	TRBJ1-2	CASTVGRAGYTF	TGTGCCAGCACCGTGGGCAGGGCCGGCTACACCTTC
-	TRBV4-2	-	TRBJ1-4	CASSRQTTNEKLFF	TGTGCCAGCAGCCGCCAGACAACTAATGAAAAACTGTTTTTT
-	TRBV30	TRBD1	TRBJ1-2	CAWSRHTAGTGGVLRYGYTF	TGTGCCTGGAGTAGACATACGGCCGGGACAGGGGGCGTCTTGCGCTATGGCTACACCTTC
once	TRBV14	-	TRBJ1-1	CASSPSLIPRGTEAFF	TGTGCCAGCAGCCCCTCCCTCATCCCCCGGGGCACTGAAGCTTTCTTT
few	TRBV2	-	TRBJ1-5	CASSRESNQPQHF	TGTGCCAGCAGCAGGGAAAGCAATCAGCCCCAGCATTTT
-	TRBV10-3	TRBD2	TRBJ2-3	CAISASGSSGTDTQYF	TGTGCCATCAGTGCTAGCGGGAGTTCTGGCACAGATACGCAGTATTTT
few	TRBV14	-	TRBJ2-1	CASSPNMDPGYHNEQFF	TGTGCCAGCAGCCCCAACATGGACCCGGGGTATCACAATGAGCAGTTCTTC
once	TRBV30	TRBD2	TRBJ2-1	CAWSVFLTSGGYNEQFF	TGTGCCTGGAGTGTATTTTTGACTAGCGGAGGCTACAATGAGCAGTTCTTC
-	TRBV5-6	-	TRBJ1-2	CASSQGSETTMGYTF	TGTGCCAGCAGTCAGGGCTCCGAGACAACTATGGGCTACACCTTC
-	TRBV29-1	-	TRBJ1-2	CSVEGYTF	TGCAGCGTTGAAGGCTACACCTTC
-	TRBV7-2	-	TRBJ1-5	CASSSRADQPQHF	TGTGCCAGCAGCTCTCGGGCTGATCAGCCCCAGCATTTT